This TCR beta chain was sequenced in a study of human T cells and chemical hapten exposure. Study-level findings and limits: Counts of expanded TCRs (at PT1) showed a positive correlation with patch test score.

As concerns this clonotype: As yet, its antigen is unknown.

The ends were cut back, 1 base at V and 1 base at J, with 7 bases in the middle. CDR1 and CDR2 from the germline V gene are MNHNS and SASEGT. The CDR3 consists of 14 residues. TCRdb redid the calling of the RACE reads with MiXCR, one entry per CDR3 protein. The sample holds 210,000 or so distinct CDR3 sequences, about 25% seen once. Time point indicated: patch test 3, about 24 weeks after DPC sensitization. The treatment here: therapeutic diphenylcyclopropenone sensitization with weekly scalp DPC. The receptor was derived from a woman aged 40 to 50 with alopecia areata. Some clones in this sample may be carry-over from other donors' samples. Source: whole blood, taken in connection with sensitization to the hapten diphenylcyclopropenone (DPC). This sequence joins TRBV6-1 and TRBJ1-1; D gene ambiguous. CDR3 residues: CASSEGQENTEAFF. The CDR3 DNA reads TGTGCCAGCAGTGAAGGGCAGGAGAACACTGAAGCTTTCTTT.